A single TCR beta chain is shown here with its context. Its antigen remains unknown. TCRdb re-analysed the reads in MiXCR, keeping a single row per CDR3 protein. The sample records about 55,000 distinct CDR3 sequences, around 20% being singletons. This entry comes from a study of T cell repertoires in cytomegalovirus infection. Study in general: Use of recently identified HLA-C-restricted and well-studied HLA-B-restricted CMV epitopes was part of the study. It can be stated that public TCR beta signatures indicated CMV infection as well as a matching HLA type. Findings and caveats of the study: CMV-specific TCR beta clonotypes restricted by HLA-C dominated the ex vivo response. Based on cumulative public TCR beta family frequency, carriers of CMV plus the relevant HLA were identified.

The CDR3 runs 13 residues. V was clipped by 5 bases and J by 7 bases; unmatched bases: 4. From germline, CDR1 is MRHNA and CDR2 SNTAGT. The TCR sequence derives from a human donor in good health (CMV status not recorded). Some clones in this sample may be carry-over from other donors' samples. V and J are TRBV6-4 and TRBJ2-1, with 8 nucleotides matching TRBD1. The sample consisted of CD8+ T cells from cultured PBMCs, taken from culture after CMV antigen stimulation. The CDR3, as DNA: TGTGCCAGCAGTTACACAGGGGGTAATGAGCAGTTCTTC. The encoded protein is CASSYTGGNEQFF.